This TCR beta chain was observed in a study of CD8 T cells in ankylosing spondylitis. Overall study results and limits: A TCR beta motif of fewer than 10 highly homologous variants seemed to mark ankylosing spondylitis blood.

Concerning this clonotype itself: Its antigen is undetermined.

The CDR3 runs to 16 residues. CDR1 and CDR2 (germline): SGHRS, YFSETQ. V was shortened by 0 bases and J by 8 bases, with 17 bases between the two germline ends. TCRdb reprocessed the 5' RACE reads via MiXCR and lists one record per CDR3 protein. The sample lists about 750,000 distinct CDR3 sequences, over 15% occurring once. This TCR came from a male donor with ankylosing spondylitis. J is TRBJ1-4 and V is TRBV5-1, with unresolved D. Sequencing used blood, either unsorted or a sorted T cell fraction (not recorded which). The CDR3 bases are TGCGCCAGCAGCTTGGATCGGGGATGGGCCAAAGAAAAACTGTTTTTT. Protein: CASSLDRGWAKEKLFF.